The 30 T cell receptor beta chains in this list originate from one sample, sequenced in a study of control samples from healthy donors and cancer patients. Sequencing used immunoSEQ multiplex PCR; TCRdb keeps in-frame clones, though not all of them. Here the sample spans approximately 100,000 clones, roughly four fifths being singletons. Sequencing was done on a sample of blood. The source of these receptors is a man in his fifties or sixties in good health.

This sequence joins TRBV6-5 and TRBJ2-3, with D possibly TRBD2 on 6 matching bases. The germline gives CDR1 MNHEY, CDR2 SVGAGI. CDR3 length: 13 residues. Trimming shortened V by 4 bases and J by 6 bases, and 11 bases separated the two germline ends. The CDR3 DNA reads as TGTGCCAGCAGTTGGGGCGGGACGGATACGCAGTATTTT. Protein sequence: CASSWGGTDTQYF.

The gene calls are TRBV14 and TRBJ1-4; D remains unclear. The CDR3 sequence is 14 residues long. V was trimmed by 0 bases and J by 8 bases, leaving 10 bases between them. Germline lookup yields CDR1 SGHDN and CDR2 FVKESK. CDR3 in amino acids: CASSQDWGDEKLFF. The CDR3 coding sequence is TGTGCCAGCAGCCAAGATTGGGGAGACGAAAAACTGTTTTTT.

The chain is built from TRBV30 and TRBJ2-1; 8 bases are shared with TRBD2. Germline CDR1 GTSNPN, CDR2 SVGIG (reference sequence). The CDR3 is made up of 14 amino acids. V shed 5 bases, J shed 4 bases, and the junction held 7 bases outside the gene matches. The chain's CDR3 is CAWGPGGIYNEQFF. The CDR3 DNA reads TGTGCCTGGGGGCCGGGAGGGATTTACAATGAGCAGTTCTTC.

This clone was found a few times. This same CDR3 is encoded by further DNA sequences in the sample. The CDR3 DNA follows: TGTGCCAGCAGTCCTCCGGGACAGGGGGGCGGCTACACCTTC. It encodes CASSPPGQGGGYTF. J is TRBJ1-2 and V is TRBV28; 11 nucleotides agree with TRBD1. The J segment lost 8 bases and the V segment lost 5 bases, leaving 7 bases of the junction unmatched. Germline CDR1 is MDHEN and CDR2 is SYDVKM. The CDR3 sequence is 14 residues long.

The V call is TRBV3-1 (or the pseudogene TRBV3-2), the J call TRBJ2-1, with D unresolved. V was trimmed by 0 bases and J by 6 bases, leaving 9 bases between them. The CDR3 has 14 amino acids. The germline V gene encodes CDR1 LGHDT and CDR2 YNNKEL (reference sequence). The CDR3 DNA reads TGTGCCAGCAGCCAAGATGCCGCTGCCAATGAGCAGTTCTTC. This gives the protein CASSQDAAANEQFF.

The chain carries TRBV6-5 and TRBJ2-5; tentative D call: TRBD1 (5 bases). V was cut by 7 bases and J by 4 bases, with 19 bases left in between. The CDR3 consists of 15 residues. In germline, CDR1 is MNHEY, CDR2 SVGAGI. The CDR3, as DNA: TGTGCCAGCACCGTCCAGGGATGGAGTGGAGAGACCCAGTACTTC. Translation gives CASTVQGWSGETQYF.

The chain recombines TRBV11-2 with TRBJ1-2, with no clear D. This CDR3 contains 14 residues. V was clipped by 5 bases and J by 2 bases, with 12 bases between them. Germline V gene sequence: CDR1 SGHAT, CDR2 FQNNGV. This CDR3 is CASSLDRANYGYTF. Written as DNA, the CDR3 is TGTGCCAGCAGCCTGGACCGGGCGAACTATGGCTACACCTTC.

The chain uses TRBV4-2 and TRBJ2-7, with 9 bases aligning to TRBD2. The CDR3 is 16 residues long. In germline, CDR1 is LGHNA, CDR2 YNFKEQ. Trimming removed 1 base from V and 3 bases from J; junction bases left unmatched: 7. The CDR3 here is CASSQVGRGGIYEQYF. CDR3 DNA sequence: TGTGCCAGCAGCCAAGTCGGGCGGGGGGGTATCTACGAGCAGTACTTC.

CDR3 DNA: TGTGCCAGTAGTAACGGCCTAACCGGGCAGTTCTTC. Its translation: CASSNGLTGQFF. The J gene is TRBJ2-1, the V gene TRBV19; no firm D call. With 4 bases removed from V and 12 bases from J, the gap between germline ends came to 13 bases. This CDR3 has 12 residues. CDR1 and CDR2 from the germline V gene are LNHDA and SQIVND (reference sequence).

The gene calls are TRBV5-4 and TRBJ2-2, with TRBD1 identical over 9 bases. Germline V lookup: CDR1 SGHNT, CDR2 YYREEE (reference sequence). The CDR3 length is 17 residues. J lost 8 bases, V lost 2 bases, and 13 bases had no gene match. CDR3 DNA sequence: TGTGCCAGCAGCTTTAACCCCGGGACAGGGTATTTTGGGGAGCTGTTTTTT. The encoded protein is CASSFNPGTGYFGELFF. Full variable domain (remainder filled in from reference TRBV5-4 and TRBJ2-2): ETGVTQSPTHLIKTRGQQVTLRCSSQSGHNTVSWYQQALGQGPQFIFQYYREEENGRGNFPPRFSGLQFPNYSSELNVNALELDDSALYLCASSFNPGTGYFGELFFGEGSRLTVL.

This chain links TRBV11-3 with TRBJ1-1; 9 nucleotides agree with TRBD1. Germline V CDR1 and CDR2: SGHNT, YENEEA. With 3 bases clipped from V and 4 bases from J, the junction kept 6 bases outside the gene matches. The CDR3 sequence is 15 residues long. Here the CDR3 reads CASSFRGQGTTEAFF. The DNA for the CDR3 is TGTGCCAGCAGCTTTCGCGGACAGGGGACCACTGAAGCTTTCTTT.

This clone was recorded once. The J gene is TRBJ2-5, the V gene TRBV5-5; maybe TRBD2 (7 bases). The CDR3 is made up of 15 amino acids. The V end was cut by 0 bases, the J end by 2 bases, with 11 bases between. Germline CDR1 is SGHKS and CDR2 is YYEKEE (reference sequence). The CDR3 sequence: CASSLGGGTQETQYF. CDR3 DNA sequence: TGTGCCAGCAGCTTGGGGGGGGGCACTCAAGAGACCCAGTACTTC.

This clone was found once. This chain uses TRBV5-1 with TRBJ2-2; the match to TRBD2 covers 9 bases. The CDR3 is 16 amino acids. Trimming cost V 0 bases and J 4 bases; bases outside gene matches: 4. CDR1 is SGHRS, CDR2 YFSETQ, per germline. CDR3 bases: TGCGCCAGCAGCTTGGCTAGCGGGGTGATCACCGGGGAGCTGTTTTTT. The encoded protein is CASSLASGVITGELFF.

The chain employs TRBV19 and TRBJ1-5; D is undetermined. The CDR3 has 15 amino acids. Trimming pared 2 bases from V and 4 bases from J, leaving 12 bases between. CDR1 and CDR2 (germline): LNHDA, SQIVND (reference sequence). DNA of the CDR3: TGTGCCAGTAGTATAATGCAGGCTGGTAATCAGCCCCAGCATTTT. Amino acid sequence: CASSIMQAGNQPQHF.

The chain links TRBV7-9 to TRBJ1-2; D not certain. This CDR3 is built from 13 residues. Germline-derived CDR1 and CDR2 are SEHNR and FQNEAQ (reference sequence). The ends were cut back, 2 bases at V and 6 bases at J, with 10 bases in the middle. For the CDR3, the DNA is TGTGCCAGCAGCTTAAGGACTGCTGATGGCTACACCTTC. It translates to CASSLRTADGYTF.

V usage is TRBV18 and J usage is TRBJ1-4, with D maybe TRBD1 (6 bases). Trimming left V 2 bases short and J 7 bases short, with 14 bases between. The CDR3 contains 15 residues. CDR1 KGHSH and CDR2 LQKENI come from the germline V gene. CDR3 region: CASSPIGGPGEKLFF. CDR3 nucleotide sequence: TGTGCCAGCTCACCAATCGGGGGGCCGGGTGAAAAACTGTTTTTT.

The V call is TRBV24-1, the J call TRBJ2-1; no firm D call. The germline V and J ends were trimmed by 1 base and 7 bases, with 7 bases remaining between them. CDR3 length equals 13 residues. The germline CDR1 and CDR2 sequences are KGHDR and SFDVKD. The CDR3 DNA follows: TGTGCCACCAGTGATTTTCCCGGGAATGAGCAGTTCTTC. Encoded protein: CATSDFPGNEQFF.

The chain employs TRBV7-3 and TRBJ1-5; no definite D call. The V gene's germline CDR1 is SGHTA and CDR2 FQGTGA. Trimming left V 1 base short and J 6 bases short, with 10 bases between. This CDR3 has 14 amino acids. The CDR3 reads CASSLRSGFQPQHF. The CDR3, as DNA: TGTGCCAGCAGCTTAAGGTCCGGCTTTCAGCCCCAGCATTTT.

The chain combines TRBV11-2 with TRBJ1-3; TRBD1 is a possible D gene (5 bases). This CDR3 region has 14 residues. V lost 3 bases, J lost 7 bases, and 13 bases lay in between. CDR1 is SGHAT and CDR2 is FQNNGV in the germline V gene. The CDR3 region is CASSLRGGLNTIYF. For the CDR3, the DNA is TGTGCCAGCAGCTTGCGCGGGGGATTGAACACCATATATTTT.

The CDR3 DNA reads TGTGCCAGCACGGGGACTAGCGGACACAGCAATGAGCAGTTCTTC. Translation: CASTGTSGHSNEQFF. J is TRBJ2-1 and V is TRBV2; TRBD2 agrees at 11 bases. The CDR3 totals 15 residues. The trim removed 7 bases at V and 6 bases at J, leaving 8 bases unmatched. Per germline, CDR1 SNHLY and CDR2 FYNNEI.

This chain uses TRBV2 with TRBJ1-6; D gene unclear. The CDR3 is made up of 13 amino acids. The V end was cut by 1 base, the J end by 9 bases, with 7 bases between. Looked up from germline, CDR1 is SNHLY and CDR2 is FYNNEI. CDR3: CASSEDRFSPLHF. For the CDR3, the DNA is TGTGCCAGCAGTGAAGATCGATTTTCACCCCTCCACTTT. The variable domain in full, completed from reference TRBV2 and TRBJ1-6, reads EPEVTQTPSHQVTQMGQEVILRCVPISNHLYFYWYRQILGQKVEFLVSFYNNEISEKSEIFDDQFSVERPDGSNFTLKIRSTKLEDSAMYFCASSEDRFSPLHFGNGTRLTVT.

The chain carries TRBV27 and TRBJ2-6; D not resolved. Deletions cut 1 base from V and 0 bases from J, with 10 bases between. The CDR3 contains 17 residues. Germline lookup yields CDR1 MNHEY and CDR2 SMNVEV (reference sequence). CDR3 sequence reads: CASSLLPQNSGANVLTF. In nucleotides, the CDR3 is TGTGCCAGCAGTTTATTACCTCAGAACTCTGGGGCCAACGTCCTGACTTTC.

J is TRBJ1-1 and V is TRBV5-1; TRBD1 agrees at 7 bases. The V segment lost 6 bases and the J segment 1 base; nucleotides outside the gene matches: 3. The CDR3 contains 13 residues. Germline CDR1 is SGHRS and CDR2 is YFSETQ. CDR3 nucleotides: TGCGCCAGCAAAGAGGGGGCGAACACTGAAGCTTTCTTT. Its protein product is CASKEGANTEAFF.

The chain employs TRBV3-1 (or the pseudogene TRBV3-2) and TRBJ2-5; 10 bases fit TRBD2. This CDR3 region has 15 residues. Germline loops: CDR1 LGHDT, CDR2 YNNKEL (reference sequence). Unmatched junction bases numbered 5, after V lost 0 bases and J lost 7 bases. The CDR3 protein is CASSQDIERGGTQYF. Here the CDR3 DNA reads TGTGCCAGCAGCCAAGATATTGAGCGGGGGGGGACCCAGTACTTC.

The chain has TRBV5-1 and TRBJ2-2; D is uncertain. V lost 3 bases and J lost 2, with 17 bases in between. Germline V CDR1 and CDR2: SGHRS, YFSETQ. The CDR3 covers 17 residues. CDR3 in DNA: TGCGCCAGCAGCTCTTTCGCCATAAATCCAAACACCGGGGAGCTGTTTTTT. This encodes CASSSFAINPNTGELFF.

The V and J genes are TRBV4-2 and TRBJ2-3; TRBD2 agrees at 11 bases. In germline, CDR1 is LGHNA, CDR2 YNFKEQ. Losses at the gene ends were 8 bases for V and 3 bases for J; bases not matched to a gene: 7. CDR3 size: 15 residues. CDR3 loop: CASRSGRAATDTQYF. DNA for the CDR3: TGTGCCAGCCGTAGCGGGAGGGCCGCGACAGATACGCAGTATTTT.

The chain recombines TRBV9 with TRBJ2-3; 7 bases line up with TRBD1. CDR1 and CDR2 from the germline V gene are SGDLS and YYNGEE. J lost 2 bases, V lost 4 bases, and 19 bases had no gene match. The CDR3 is 19 amino acids. CDR3 loop: CASSPHWLGTEKPTDTQYF. DNA for the CDR3: TGTGCCAGCAGCCCCCATTGGTTGGGGACAGAGAAGCCCACAGATACGCAGTATTTT.

J is TRBJ1-6 and V is TRBV23-1; D remains unclear. TRBV23-1 has ORF status, its function being uncertain. The V gene lost 3 bases and the J gene lost 14 bases, with 11 bases spanning the gap. The CDR3 extends over 12 amino acids. The CDR3 DNA follows: TGCGCCAGCAGTCATCGCCCCTTGGCCCTCCACTTT. Protein: CASSHRPLALHF.

CDR3 bases: TGTGCCAGCAGCCCCACTGGGGGCGAGAGAGATACGCAGTATTTT. Its translation is CASSPTGGERDTQYF. This sequence joins TRBV7-9 and TRBJ2-3; D may be TRBD1 (6 bases). With 5 bases removed from V and 5 bases from J, the gap between germline ends came to 17 bases. Germline values: CDR1 SEHNR, CDR2 FQNEAQ (reference sequence). The length of the CDR3 is 15 residues. Full variable domain (rest looked up from reference TRBV7-9 and TRBJ2-3): DTGVSQNPRHKITKRGQNVTFRCDPISEHNRLYWYRQTLGQGPEFLTYFQNEAQLEKSRLLSDRFSAERPKGSFSTLEIQRTEQGDSAMYLCASSPTGGERDTQYFGPGTRLTVL.

The chain recombines TRBV15 with TRBJ2-5, with 9 bases lining up with TRBD2. The CDR3 runs 17 residues. Trimming took 0 bases from V and 5 from J; bases not matched to a gene: 10. The germline gives CDR1 LNHNV, CDR2 YYDKDF (reference sequence). The CDR3: CATSRDQASGTVETQYF. CDR3 nucleotides: TGTGCCACCAGCAGAGATCAGGCTAGCGGGACTGTCGAGACCCAGTACTTC.